This T cell receptor (beta chain) originates from a study of CD8 T cells in Susac syndrome. The CDR3 is made up of 18 amino acids. With V trimmed by 7 bases and J by 2 bases, 14 bases remained unmatched. Germline CDR1 and CDR2: WSHSY and SAAADI. Control patients had untreated stable or active relapsing-remitting multiple sclerosis by revised McDonald criteria. With random hexamers, reverse transcription was performed on about 0.5 to 1 ug of RNA. Amplification of TCR beta CDR3 across 54 Vbeta and 13 Jbeta was performed with immunoSEQ multiplex PCR. TCRdb itself ran the immunoSEQ multiplex PCR reads through MiXCR, one entry per CDR3 protein. The sample holds hundreds of thousands of distinct CDR3 sequences, 75% to 85% seen once.

The chain carries TRBV10-2 and TRBJ2-7; 13 bases are shared with TRBD2. The source is a human donor with multiple sclerosis. Source material: CD8+ T cells from PBMCs. This CDR3 reads CASMGVGTSGVYPYEQYF. CDR3 coding DNA: TGCGCCAGCATGGGGGTAGGGACTAGCGGGGTGTACCCCTACGAGCAGTACTTC.